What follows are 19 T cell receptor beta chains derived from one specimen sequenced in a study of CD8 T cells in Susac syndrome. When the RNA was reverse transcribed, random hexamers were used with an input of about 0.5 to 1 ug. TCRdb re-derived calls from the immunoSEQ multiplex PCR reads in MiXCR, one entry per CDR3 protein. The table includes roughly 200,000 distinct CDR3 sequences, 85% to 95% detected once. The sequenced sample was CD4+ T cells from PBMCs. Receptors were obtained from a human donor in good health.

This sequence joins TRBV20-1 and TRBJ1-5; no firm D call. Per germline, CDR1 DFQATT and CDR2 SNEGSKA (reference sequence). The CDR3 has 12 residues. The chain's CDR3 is CSALGGNQPQHF. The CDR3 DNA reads TGCAGCGCGCTAGGAGGGAATCAGCCCCAGCATTTT.

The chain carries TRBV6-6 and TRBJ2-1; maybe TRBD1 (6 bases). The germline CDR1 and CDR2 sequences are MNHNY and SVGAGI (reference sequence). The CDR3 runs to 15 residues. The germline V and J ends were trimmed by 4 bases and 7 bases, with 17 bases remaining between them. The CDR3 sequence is CASSSGTGYGNEQFF. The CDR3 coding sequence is TGTGCCAGCAGTTCAGGCACAGGGTACGGGAATGAGCAGTTCTTC.

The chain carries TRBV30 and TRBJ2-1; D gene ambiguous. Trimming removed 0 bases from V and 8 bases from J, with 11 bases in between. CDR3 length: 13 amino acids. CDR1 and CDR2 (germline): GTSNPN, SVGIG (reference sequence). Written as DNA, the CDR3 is TGTGCCTGGAGTGTCCGGGCTATGGATGAGCAGTTCTTC. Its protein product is CAWSVRAMDEQFF.

The chain's CDR3 is CASSVVEGGPIDTQYF. The CDR3 DNA reads TGTGCCAGCAGCGTAGTCGAGGGAGGGCCGATAGATACGCAGTATTTT. The chain uses TRBV9 and TRBJ2-3; 7 nucleotides align to TRBD2. The CDR3 is 16 residues long. V was clipped by 0 bases and J by 5 bases; unmatched bases: 9. CDR1 SGDLS and CDR2 YYNGEE come from the germline V gene.

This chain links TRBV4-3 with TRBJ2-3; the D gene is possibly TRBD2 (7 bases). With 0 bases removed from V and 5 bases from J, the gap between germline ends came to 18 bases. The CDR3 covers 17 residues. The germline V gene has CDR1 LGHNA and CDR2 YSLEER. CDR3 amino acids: CASSQDQGLGGQDTQYF. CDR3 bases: TGCGCCAGCAGCCAAGATCAGGGGTTGGGGGGGCAAGATACGCAGTATTTT.

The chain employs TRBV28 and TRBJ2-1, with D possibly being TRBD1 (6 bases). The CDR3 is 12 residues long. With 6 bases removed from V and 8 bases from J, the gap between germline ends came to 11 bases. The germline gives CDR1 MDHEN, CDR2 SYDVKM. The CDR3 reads CASRQQGDEQFF. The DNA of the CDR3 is TGTGCCAGCAGGCAACAGGGTGATGAGCAGTTCTTC. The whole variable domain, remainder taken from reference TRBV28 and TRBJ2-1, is DVKVTQSSRYLVKRTGEKVFLECVQDMDHENMFWYRQDPGLGLRLIYFSYDVKMKEKGDIPEGYSVSREKKERFSLILESASTNQTSMYLCASRQQGDEQFFGPGTRLTVL.

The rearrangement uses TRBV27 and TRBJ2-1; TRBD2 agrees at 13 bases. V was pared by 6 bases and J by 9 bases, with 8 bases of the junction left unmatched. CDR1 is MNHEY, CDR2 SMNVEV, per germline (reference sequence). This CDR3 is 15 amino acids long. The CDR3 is CASSYRTSGSVEQFF. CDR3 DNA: TGTGCCAGCAGCTATAGGACTAGCGGGAGCGTTGAGCAGTTCTTC.

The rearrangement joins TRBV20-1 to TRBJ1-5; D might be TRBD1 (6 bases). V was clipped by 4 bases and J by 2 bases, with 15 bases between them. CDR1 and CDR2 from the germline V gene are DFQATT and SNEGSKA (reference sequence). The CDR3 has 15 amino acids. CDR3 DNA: TGCAGTGCTATAGAGGGGGGGAGCGGCAATCAGCCCCAGCATTTT. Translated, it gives CSAIEGGSGNQPQHF.

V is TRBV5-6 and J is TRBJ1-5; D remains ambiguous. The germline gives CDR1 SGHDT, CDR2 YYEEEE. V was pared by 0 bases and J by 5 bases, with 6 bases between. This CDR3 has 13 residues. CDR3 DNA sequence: TGTGCCAGCAGCTTGGATCCGGATCAGCCCCAGCATTTT. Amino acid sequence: CASSLDPDQPQHF.

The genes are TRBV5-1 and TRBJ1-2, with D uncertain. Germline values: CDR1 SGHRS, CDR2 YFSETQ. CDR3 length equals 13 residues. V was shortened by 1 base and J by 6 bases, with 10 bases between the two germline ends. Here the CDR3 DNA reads TGCGCCAGCAGCTTGTTTTCGGGAGATGGCTACACCTTC. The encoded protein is CASSLFSGDGYTF.

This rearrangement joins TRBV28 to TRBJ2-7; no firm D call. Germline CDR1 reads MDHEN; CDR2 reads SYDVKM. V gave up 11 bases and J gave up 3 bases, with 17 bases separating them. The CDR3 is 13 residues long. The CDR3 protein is CARLGEKVYEQYV. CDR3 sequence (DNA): TGTGCCCGCCTGGGCGAGAAGGTCTACGAGCAGTACGTC.

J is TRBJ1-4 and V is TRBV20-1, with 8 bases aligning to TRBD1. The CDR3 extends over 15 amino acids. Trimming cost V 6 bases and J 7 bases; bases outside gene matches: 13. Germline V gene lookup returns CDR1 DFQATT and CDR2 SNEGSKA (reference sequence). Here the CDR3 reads CSAPAGQGSAEKLFF. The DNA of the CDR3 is TGCAGTGCCCCCGCCGGACAGGGCTCCGCTGAAAAACTGTTTTTT.

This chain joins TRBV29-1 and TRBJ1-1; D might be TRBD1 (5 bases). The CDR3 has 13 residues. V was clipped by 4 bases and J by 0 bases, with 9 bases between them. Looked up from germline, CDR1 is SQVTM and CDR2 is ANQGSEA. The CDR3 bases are TGCAGCGTTGGGTGGGGGATGAACACTGAAGCTTTCTTT. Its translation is CSVGWGMNTEAFF. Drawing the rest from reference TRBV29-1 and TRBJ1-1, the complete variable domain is SAVISQKPSRDICQRGTSLTIQCQVDSQVTMMFWYRQQPGQSLTLIATANQGSEATYESGFVIDKFPISRPNLTFSTLTVSNMSPEDSSIYLCSVGWGMNTEAFFGQGTRLTVV.

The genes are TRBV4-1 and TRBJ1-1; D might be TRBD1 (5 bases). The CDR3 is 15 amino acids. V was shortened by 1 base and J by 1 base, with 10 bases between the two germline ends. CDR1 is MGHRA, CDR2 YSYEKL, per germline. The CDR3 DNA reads TGCGCCAGCAGCCAAGGGCGCAGGGAGAACACTGAAGCTTTCTTT. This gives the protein CASSQGRRENTEAFF.

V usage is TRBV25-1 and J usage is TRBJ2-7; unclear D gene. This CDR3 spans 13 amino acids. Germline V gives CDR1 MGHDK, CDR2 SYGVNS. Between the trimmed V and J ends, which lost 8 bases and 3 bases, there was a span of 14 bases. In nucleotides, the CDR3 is TGTGCCAGCTACCTGGAAGCGAACTACGAGCAGTACGTC. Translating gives CASYLEANYEQYV.

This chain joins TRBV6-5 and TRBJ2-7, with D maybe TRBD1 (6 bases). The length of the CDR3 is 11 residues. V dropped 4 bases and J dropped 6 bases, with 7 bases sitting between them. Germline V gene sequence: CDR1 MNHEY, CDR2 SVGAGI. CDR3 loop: CASSSGAEQYV. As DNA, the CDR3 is TGTGCCAGCAGTTCAGGGGCCGAGCAGTACGTC.

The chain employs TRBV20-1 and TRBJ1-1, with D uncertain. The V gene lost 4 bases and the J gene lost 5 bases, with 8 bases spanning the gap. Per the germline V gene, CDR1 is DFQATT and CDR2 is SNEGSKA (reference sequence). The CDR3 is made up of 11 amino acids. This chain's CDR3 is CSATPGTEAFF. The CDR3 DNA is TGCAGTGCTACGCCTGGGACTGAAGCTTTCTTT.

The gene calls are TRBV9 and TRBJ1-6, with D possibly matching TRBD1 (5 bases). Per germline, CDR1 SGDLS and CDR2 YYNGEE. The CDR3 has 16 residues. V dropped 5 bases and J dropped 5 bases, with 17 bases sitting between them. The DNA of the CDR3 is TGTGCCAGCAGTCCACCAGAAGGCAGGGATAATTCACCCCTCCACTTT. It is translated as CASSPPEGRDNSPLHF.

CDR3 protein: CSARDPSGSADTQYF. In DNA form, the CDR3 reads TGCAGTGCTAGAGACCCTAGCGGGAGTGCAGATACGCAGTATTTT. V gene TRBV20-1 combines with J gene TRBJ2-3; 10 positions match TRBD2. After removal of 0 bases from V and 4 bases from J, the junction contained 4 bases not matched to a gene. The CDR3 extends over 15 amino acids. Germline CDR1 and CDR2: DFQATT and SNEGSKA (reference sequence).